The entry below describes one T cell receptor beta chain. The antigen is not known. Ophthalmopathy in the patients scored at least 3 on Clinical Activity Score and at least 4 on NOSPECS grade, lasting under 3 months. Uncontrolled infection, other autoimmune disease, pregnancy and lactation each barred patients from inclusion. This sample is drawn from a study of T cells in Graves' hyperthyroidism and ophthalmopathy. CDR3 size: 17 residues. The V gene end was trimmed by 3 bases and the J gene end by 2 bases; junction bases not matched to a gene: 5. Germline CDR1 MDHEN, CDR2 SYDVKM. General study findings and limits: The model predicted ophthalmopathy a median roughly 6.5 months before onset.

Template material for amplifying TCR beta CDR3 regions consisted of RNA transcripts. The HTBI primer set served for first-round RT-PCR of the TCR CDR3. Each CDR3 protein is one row after TCRdb ran MiXCR on the multiplex PCR reads. The sample holds more than 300,000 distinct CDR3 sequences, roughly 20% seen once. The chain recombines TRBV28 with TRBJ2-3, with TRBD2 identical over 13 bases. The source is a man aged 18 to 29 with Graves' ophthalmopathy. Sequencing used blood. The CDR3 sequence: CASSFLGLAGYTDTQYF. The CDR3 DNA follows: TGTGCCAGCAGTTTCCTGGGACTAGCGGGGTACACAGATACGCAGTATTTT.